This T cell receptor (beta chain) stems from a study of control samples from healthy donors and cancer patients. Profiled with immunoSEQ multiplex PCR; TCRdb holds only in-frame clones, not every one. In the table there are around 75,000 clones, 92% of which are singletons. CDR1 and CDR2 (germline): SNHLY, FYNNEI. Trimming left V 1 base short and J 3 bases short, with 9 bases between. The CDR3 is 15 amino acids. Sequencing was done on a sample of blood. This clonotype was sampled from a woman aged 55-70 years in good health. The gene calls are TRBV2 and TRBJ2-2; D unclear. The chain's CDR3 is CASSEDRLHTGELFF. Here the CDR3 DNA reads TGTGCCAGCAGTGAAGATAGACTCCACACCGGGGAGCTGTTTTTT.